Following are 14 T cell receptor beta chains from one sample sequenced in a study of OX40 agonist ivuxolimab in advanced cancers. Some clones are missing from TCRdb's copy, which holds only in-frame ones; the method was immunoSEQ multiplex PCR. The data contain about 59,000 clones, over 80% of them seen just once; the ten biggest clones take up roughly 27%. Specimen: CD4+ or CD8+ T cells sorted from blood, collected in a trial of the OX40 agonist ivuxolimab. Receptor source: an adult with an advanced solid tumor such as melanoma, head and neck, liver or kidney cancer.

V gene TRBV9 combines with J gene TRBJ1-6; D remains unclear. The CDR3 contains 15 residues. CDR1 and CDR2 (germline): SGDLS, YYNGEE. Trimming left V 0 bases short and J 7 bases short, with 11 bases between. CDR3 region: CASSVGSARNSPLHF. The CDR3 DNA is TGTGCCAGCAGCGTAGGGAGCGCTAGAAATTCACCCCTCCACTTT.

This clone was detected a few times. The chain has TRBV7-2 and TRBJ2-2; 8 nucleotides agree with TRBD2. Germline trimming cut 5 bases from V and 7 bases from J; bases unmatched to any gene: 9. Germline CDR1 is SGHTA and CDR2 is FQGNSA. The CDR3 spans 15 residues. The CDR3 bases are TGTGCCAGCAGCCTAGGCGGGGGGCGGATCGGGGAGCTGTTTTTT. Encoded protein: CASSLGGGRIGELFF.

This clone was counted only a few times. V gene TRBV4-1 combines with J gene TRBJ2-5; TRBD2 agrees at 11 bases. Looked up from germline, CDR1 is MGHRA and CDR2 is YSYEKL. The J segment lost 7 bases and the V segment lost 5 bases, leaving 12 bases of the junction unmatched. The length of the CDR3 is 16 residues. CDR3 sequence reads: CASSSQTSGVGWTQYF. The CDR3, as DNA: TGCGCCAGCAGCTCCCAGACTAGCGGGGTCGGGTGGACCCAGTACTTC.

The genes are TRBV29-1 and TRBJ1-3; maybe TRBD1 (5 bases). Germline V gene sequence: CDR1 SQVTM, CDR2 ANQGSEA. The CDR3 spans 14 residues. V was shortened by 5 bases and J by 0 bases, with 11 bases between the two germline ends. In nucleotides, the CDR3 is TGCAGCGTTTCCTTAGGGACCTCTGGAAACACCATATATTTT. It yields the protein CSVSLGTSGNTIYF.

The CDR3 DNA reads as TGTGCCAGCAGCCCCGACAGGGGGGCTGAAGCTTTCTTT. Protein sequence: CASSPDRGAEAFF. The rearrangement links TRBV6-6 to TRBJ1-1; 9 bases fit TRBD1. Trimming cost V 6 bases and J 6 bases; bases outside gene matches: 5. From germline, CDR1 is MNHNY and CDR2 SVGAGI (reference sequence). CDR3 length equals 13 residues.

V usage is TRBV19 and J usage is TRBJ1-2, with 11 bases identical to TRBD1. The length of the CDR3 is 16 residues. Germline V gene sequence: CDR1 LNHDA, CDR2 SQIVND (reference sequence). The J segment lost 5 bases and the V segment lost 9 bases, leaving 14 bases of the junction unmatched. CDR3 region: CASTNTGTGGMYGYTF. CDR3 nucleotide sequence: TGTGCCAGCACCAATACCGGGACAGGGGGAATGTATGGCTACACCTTC.

The chain couples TRBV4-3 to TRBJ2-2, with D unclear. Germline CDR1 LGHNA, CDR2 YSLEER. CDR3 length equals 16 residues. V shed 0 bases and J shed 4 bases, with 12 bases lying between them. CDR3 in amino acids: CASSQDGLLITGELFF. The CDR3, as DNA: TGCGCCAGCAGCCAAGATGGCCTCTTGATCACCGGGGAGCTGTTTTTT.

This clone was recorded a few times. The chain couples TRBV6-4 to TRBJ2-1; TRBD2 matches at 12 bases. This CDR3 is 16 amino acids long. V was clipped by 6 bases and J by 8 bases; unmatched bases: 11. Germline CDR1 and CDR2: MRHNA and SNTAGT. CDR3 nucleotides: TGTGCCAGCAGCCTCTCACTAGCGGGGGGTCTCTATGAGCAGTTCTTC. The encoded protein is CASSLSLAGGLYEQFF.

This clone was seen only a few times. This chain links TRBV30 with TRBJ1-6, with D hard to call. The ends were cut back, 1 base at V and 10 bases at J, with 8 bases in the middle. CDR3 size: 12 residues. From germline, CDR1 is GTSNPN and CDR2 SVGIG (reference sequence). The CDR3 spells CAWSGDYSPLHF. The CDR3 DNA is TGTGCCTGGAGTGGAGACTACTCACCCCTCCACTTT.

This clone has a count of ten or more. The chain joins TRBV9 to TRBJ1-5, with D uncertain. Trimming cost V 1 base and J 4 bases, with 6 bases left between them. This CDR3 has 13 amino acids. Germline assignment: CDR1 SGDLS and CDR2 YYNGEE. CDR3: CASSVRSNQPQHF. CDR3 nucleotide sequence: TGTGCCAGCAGCGTAAGGTCGAATCAGCCCCAGCATTTT.

The table lists this clone with a count of one. The V call is TRBV30, the J call TRBJ1-1; maybe TRBD1 (6 bases). The germline V gene has CDR1 GTSNPN and CDR2 SVGIG (reference sequence). The CDR3 totals 15 residues. V was shortened by 2 bases and J by 4 bases, with 17 bases between the two germline ends. The CDR3 loop is CAWSPWARGGTEAFF. The DNA of the CDR3 is TGTGCCTGGAGTCCTTGGGCGAGGGGGGGCACTGAAGCTTTCTTT.

V is TRBV2 and J is TRBJ2-4, with 9 bases identical to TRBD1. This CDR3 spans 16 amino acids. The germline gives CDR1 SNHLY, CDR2 FYNNEI. The junction had 11 bases not matched to a gene; V was cut back by 4 bases and J by 7 bases. As DNA, the CDR3 is TGTGCCAGCAGTGGTTACCGGGACAGGGTGTTTAACATTCAGTACTTC. This encodes CASSGYRDRVFNIQYF.

Of note for this clone: Its ends do not fully match the called genes, so a read error is possible. The V call is TRBV18, the J call TRBJ2-7, with 9 nucleotides matching TRBD1. The V gene's germline CDR1 is KGHSH and CDR2 LQKENI. The CDR3 extends over 13 amino acids. The CDR3 loop is CASSIGTGRNFDF. CDR3 DNA sequence: TGTGCCAGCTCAATCGGGACAGGGCGGAATTTCGACTTC.

This clone was seen just once. The rearrangement joins TRBV6-6 to TRBJ1-3, with TRBD1 matching 8 bases. CDR1 is MNHNY, CDR2 SVGAGI, per germline (reference sequence). The J segment lost 0 bases and the V segment lost 6 bases, leaving 4 bases of the junction unmatched. The CDR3 extends over 15 amino acids. The CDR3 DNA sequence: TGTGCCAGCAGAATTACAGGGGGCTCTGGAAACACCATATATTTT. The encoded protein is CASRITGGSGNTIYF.